In its sample, the clone carrying this T cell receptor (beta chain) was seen many times. Its antigen is unidentified. General observations from the study: Tumor Treg TCRs overlapped most with tumor naive CD4+ cells.

CD25-based Treg depletion was applied to purified naive CD4+ T cells. The CDR3 extends over 15 amino acids. The V and J ends lost 6 bases and 1 base respectively, with 14 bases between them. Semi-nested PCR with Nested Universal Primer A followed constant-region reverse priming of full-length variable regions. TCRdb passed the 5' RACE reads through MiXCR, listing each CDR3 protein once. The repertoire consists of fewer than 65,000 distinct CDR3 sequences, with around 30% occurring once and the leading ten covering roughly 2.1%. Specimen: tumor-infiltrating naive CD4+ T cells sorted from the breast tumor. Subset noted: naive CD4+ T cells, CD4+CD45RA+CD25-. The clonotype comes from a female donor with breast cancer. The chain combines TRBV12-3 or TRBV12-4 with TRBJ2-3; D gene ambiguous. In DNA form, the CDR3 reads TGTGCCAGCAGCCTCGCCGGCTCGGGCACAGATACGCAGTATTTT. This sequence encodes CASSLAGSGTDTQYF.